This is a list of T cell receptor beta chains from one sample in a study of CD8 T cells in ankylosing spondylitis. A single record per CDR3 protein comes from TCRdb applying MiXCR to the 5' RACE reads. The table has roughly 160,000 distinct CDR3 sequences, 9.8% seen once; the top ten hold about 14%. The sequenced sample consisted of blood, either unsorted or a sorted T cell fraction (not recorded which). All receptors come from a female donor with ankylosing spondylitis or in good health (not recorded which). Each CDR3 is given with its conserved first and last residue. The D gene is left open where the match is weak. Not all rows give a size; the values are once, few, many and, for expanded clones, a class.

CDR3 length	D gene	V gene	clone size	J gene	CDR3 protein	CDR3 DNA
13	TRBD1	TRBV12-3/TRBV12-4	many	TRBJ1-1	CASSQGAVTEAFF	TGTGCCAGCAGCCAGGGGGCAGTAACTGAAGCTTTCTTT
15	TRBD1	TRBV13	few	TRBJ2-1	CASSLGEGTDNEQFF	TGTGCCAGCAGCTTAGGCGAAGGGACAGACAATGAGCAGTTCTTC
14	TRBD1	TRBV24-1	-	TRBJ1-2	CATSDRDRGYGYTF	TGTGCCACCAGTGATCGAGACAGGGGGTATGGCTACACCTTC
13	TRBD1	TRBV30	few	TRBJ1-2	CAWDRGPLHGYTF	TGTGCCTGGGACAGGGGACCCCTTCATGGCTACACCTTC
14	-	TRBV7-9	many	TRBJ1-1	CASSLLGSGTEAFF	TGTGCCAGCAGCTTACTCGGGTCCGGGACTGAAGCTTTCTTT
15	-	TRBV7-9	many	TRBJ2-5	CASSLAPTPQETQYF	TGTGCCAGCAGCTTAGCGCCTACTCCTCAAGAGACCCAGTACTTC
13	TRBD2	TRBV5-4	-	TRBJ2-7	CASSRTGGDEQYF	TGTGCCAGCAGCCGGACTGGGGGGGACGAGCAGTACTTC
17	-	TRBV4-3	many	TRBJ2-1	CASSQVYSGHSYNEQFF	TGCGCCAGCAGCCAGGTGTACTCGGGACACTCCTACAATGAGCAGTTCTTC
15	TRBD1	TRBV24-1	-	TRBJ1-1	CATSATGQTNTEAFF	TGTGCCACCAGTGCCACGGGACAGACGAACACTGAAGCTTTCTTT
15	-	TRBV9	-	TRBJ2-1	CASSPDTGSYNEQFF	TGTGCCAGCAGCCCGGACACGGGATCCTACAATGAGCAGTTCTTC
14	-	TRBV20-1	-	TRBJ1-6	CSGTAGSYNSPLHF	TGCAGTGGGACGGCGGGCTCCTATAATTCACCCCTCCACTTT
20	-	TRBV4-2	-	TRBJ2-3	CASSQDPPGGAGLNTDTQYF	TGTGCCAGCAGCCAAGATCCCCCCGGCGGCGCAGGGCTCAACACAGATACGCAGTATTTT
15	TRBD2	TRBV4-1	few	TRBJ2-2	CASSRSGGGTGELFF	TGCGCCAGCAGCCGTAGCGGGGGTGGTACCGGGGAGCTGTTTTTT
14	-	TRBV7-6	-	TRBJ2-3	CASSLLRQADTQYF	TGTGCCAGCAGCTTATTACGGCAGGCGGATACGCAGTATTTT
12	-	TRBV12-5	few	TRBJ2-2	CASGLNTGELFF	TGTGCTAGTGGTCTGAACACCGGGGAGCTGTTTTTT
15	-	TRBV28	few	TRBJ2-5	CASSLGAGAQETQYF	TGTGCCAGCAGTTTAGGAGCGGGCGCCCAAGAGACCCAGTACTTC
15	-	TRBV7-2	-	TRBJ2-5	CASSLLAGGEETQYF	TGTGCCAGCAGCTTACTGGCGGGTGGGGAGGAGACCCAGTACTTC
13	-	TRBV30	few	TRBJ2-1	CAWSVLQTNEQFF	TGTGCCTGGAGTGTACTGCAGACCAATGAGCAGTTCTTC
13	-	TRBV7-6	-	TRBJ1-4	CGSSSTTNEKLFF	TGTGGCAGCAGCAGTACAACTAATGAAAAACTGTTTTTT
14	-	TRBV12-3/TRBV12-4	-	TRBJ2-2	CASSFGSRIGELFF	TGTGCCAGCAGTTTCGGGTCTCGCATCGGGGAGCTGTTTTTT
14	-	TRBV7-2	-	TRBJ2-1	CASTLRQTYNEQFF	TGTGCCAGCACCCTTAGGCAGACCTACAATGAGCAGTTCTTC
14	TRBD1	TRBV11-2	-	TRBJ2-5	CASSRGQGQETQYF	TGTGCCAGCAGCCGGGGACAGGGCCAAGAGACCCAGTACTTC
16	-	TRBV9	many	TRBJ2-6	CASSVEDHSGANVLTF	TGTGCCAGCAGCGTAGAGGACCACTCTGGGGCCAACGTCCTGACTTTC
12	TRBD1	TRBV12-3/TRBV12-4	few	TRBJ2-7	CASTRDSNEQYF	TGTGCCAGCACCAGGGACAGTAACGAGCAGTACTTC
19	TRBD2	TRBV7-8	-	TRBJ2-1	CASRPHGTSGLSSYNEQFF	TGTGCCAGCAGACCACACGGGACTAGCGGGCTCAGCTCCTACAATGAGCAGTTCTTC
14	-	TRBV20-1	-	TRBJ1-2	CSAPTDWFGDGYTF	TGCAGTGCTCCCACAGATTGGTTTGGTGATGGCTACACCTTC
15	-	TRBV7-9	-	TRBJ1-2	CASSLSGTSERGYTF	TGTGCCAGCAGCTTATCCGGGACTTCTGAGAGGGGCTACACCTTC
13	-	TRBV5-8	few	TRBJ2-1	CASSLRQDNEQFF	TGTGCCAGCAGCTTGAGGCAGGACAATGAGCAGTTCTTC
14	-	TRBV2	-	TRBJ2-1	CASLGGISYNEQFF	TGTGCCTCTCTGGGCGGTATCTCCTACAATGAGCAGTTCTTC
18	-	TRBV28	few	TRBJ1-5	CASSPRWIAAPHNQPQHF	TGTGCCAGCAGTCCCCGGTGGATAGCCGCCCCCCACAATCAGCCCCAGCATTTT
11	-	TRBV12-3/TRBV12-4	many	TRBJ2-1	CASSLSGLPTF	TGTGCCAGCAGCCTCTCGGGACTCCCGACCTTC
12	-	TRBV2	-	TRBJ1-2	CASSELELGYTF	TGTGCCAGCAGTGAATTGGAACTTGGCTACACCTTC
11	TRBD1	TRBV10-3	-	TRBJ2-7	CAISGTGEQYF	TGTGCCATCAGTGGGACAGGCGAGCAGTACTTC
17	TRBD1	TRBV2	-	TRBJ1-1	CASSEGGTGSLNTEAFF	TGTGCCAGCAGTGAAGGCGGGACAGGTTCTTTAAACACTGAAGCTTTCTTT
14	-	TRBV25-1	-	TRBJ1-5	CASSESAPNQPQHF	TGTGCCAGCAGTGAATCCGCTCCTAATCAGCCCCAGCATTTT
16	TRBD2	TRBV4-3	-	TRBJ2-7	CASSQDGSGNSYEQYF	TGCGCCAGCAGCCAAGATGGTAGCGGGAACTCCTACGAGCAGTACTTC
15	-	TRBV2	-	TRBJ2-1	CASSPTFGSYNEQFF	TGTGCCAGCAGTCCCACTTTCGGCTCCTACAATGAGCAGTTCTTC
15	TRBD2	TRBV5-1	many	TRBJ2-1	CASSTIAGASNEQFF	TGCGCCAGCAGCACCATAGCGGGGGCCTCCAATGAGCAGTTCTTC
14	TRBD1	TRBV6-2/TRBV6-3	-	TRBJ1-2	CASSYGTGGFGYTF	TGTGCCAGCAGTTACGGGACAGGGGGCTTTGGCTACACCTTC
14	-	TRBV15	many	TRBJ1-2	CATSRDRGNYGYTF	TGTGCCACCAGCAGAGATCGGGGGAACTATGGCTACACCTTC
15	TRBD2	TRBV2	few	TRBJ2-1	CASSEETGGPNEQFF	TGTGCCAGCAGTGAAGAAACGGGAGGTCCCAATGAGCAGTTCTTC
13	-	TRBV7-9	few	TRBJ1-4	CASVPGGNEKLFF	TGTGCCAGCGTACCCGGAGGGAATGAAAAACTGTTTTTT